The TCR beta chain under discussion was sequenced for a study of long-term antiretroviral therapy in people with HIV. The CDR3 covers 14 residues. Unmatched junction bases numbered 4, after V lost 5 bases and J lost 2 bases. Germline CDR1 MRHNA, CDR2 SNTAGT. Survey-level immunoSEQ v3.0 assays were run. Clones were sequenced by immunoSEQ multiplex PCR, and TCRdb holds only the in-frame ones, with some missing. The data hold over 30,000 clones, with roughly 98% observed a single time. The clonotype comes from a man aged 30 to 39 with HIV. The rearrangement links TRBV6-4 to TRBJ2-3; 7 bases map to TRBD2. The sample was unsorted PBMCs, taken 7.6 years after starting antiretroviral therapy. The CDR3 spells CASSRLADTDTQYF. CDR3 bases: TGTGCCAGCAGTCGACTAGCCGACACAGATACGCAGTATTTT.